The 20 T cell receptor beta chains given below trace back to one sample, sequenced in a study of cytomegalovirus exposure and HLA in healthy donors. 13 Jbeta primers and 60 Vbeta primers were used for the PCR. Some clones are missing from TCRdb's copy, which holds only in-frame ones; the method was immunoSEQ multiplex PCR. In the table there are 95,000 to 100,000 clones, around 80% of which are singletons. Material: PBMCs. These receptors were collected from a human donor in good health.

J is TRBJ2-7 and V is TRBV11-3, with TRBD1 identical over 9 bases. Per the germline V gene, CDR1 is SGHNT and CDR2 is YENEEA. V was clipped by 5 bases and J by 6 bases; unmatched bases: 11. This CDR3 is 15 amino acids long. The CDR3 loop is CASSRVPGQGPEQYF. CDR3 coding DNA: TGTGCCAGCAGCAGAGTCCCGGGACAGGGCCCCGAGCAGTACTTC.

This clone was observed once. The chain has TRBV5-4 and TRBJ2-5, with 7 bases identical to TRBD2. The CDR3 runs to 13 residues. V trimming: 6 bases; J trimming: 5 bases; junction bases outside the gene matches: 7. Germline-derived CDR1 and CDR2 are SGHNT and YYREEE (reference sequence). The CDR3 loop is CASTTRGVETQYF. CDR3 DNA sequence: TGTGCCAGCACCACCCGGGGGGTGGAGACCCAGTACTTC.

The V and J genes are TRBV29-1 and TRBJ2-5; 7 bases are a match to TRBD1. In germline, CDR1 is SQVTM, CDR2 ANQGSEA. There are 12 residues in the CDR3. Trimming at V came to 6 bases and at J to 5 bases, leaving 6 bases not matched to a gene. The CDR3 reads CSVTTGLETQYF. Here the CDR3 DNA reads TGCAGCGTAACGACAGGGCTTGAGACCCAGTACTTC. Full variable domain (remainder filled in from reference TRBV29-1 and TRBJ2-5): SAVISQKPSRDICQRGTSLTIQCQVDSQVTMMFWYRQQPGQSLTLIATANQGSEATYESGFVIDKFPISRPNLTFSTLTVSNMSPEDSSIYLCSVTTGLETQYFGPGTRLLVL.

In this sample, this clone turned up a few times. The V and J genes are TRBV30 and TRBJ2-2, with D possibly TRBD2 on 6 matching bases. The V gene lost 5 bases and the J gene lost 8 bases, with 12 bases spanning the gap. Germline V CDR1 and CDR2: GTSNPN, SVGIG (reference sequence). The CDR3 is made up of 12 amino acids. CDR3 nucleotide sequence: TGTGCCTGGGCGGGGTTCAGTGGGGAGCTGTTTTTT. Protein sequence: CAWAGFSGELFF.

This chain uses TRBV6-5 with TRBJ2-1; D might be TRBD1 (6 bases). CDR1 is MNHEY and CDR2 is SVGAGI in the germline V gene. This CDR3 region has 12 residues. Between the trimmed V and J ends, which lost 8 bases and 9 bases, there was a span of 14 bases. The CDR3 DNA reads as TGTGCCAGCCTCTCACAGGGATTTGAGCAGTTCTTC. Protein sequence: CASLSQGFEQFF.

This clone was counted only a few times. V gene TRBV19 combines with J gene TRBJ1-2; D is possibly TRBD1 (6 bases). Germline V gene lookup returns CDR1 LNHDA and CDR2 SQIVND (reference sequence). V dropped 7 bases and J dropped 8 bases, with 17 bases sitting between them. CDR3 length: 13 residues. CDR3 region: CASKQAGVDGYTF. In DNA, the CDR3 is TGTGCCAGTAAACAGGCAGGGGTTGACGGCTACACCTTC. Full variable domain (missing parts from reference TRBV19 and TRBJ1-2): DGGITQSPKYLFRKEGQNVTLSCEQNLNHDAMYWYRQDPGQGLRLIYYSQIVNDFQKGDIAEGYSVSREKKESFPLTVTSAQKNPTAFYLCASKQAGVDGYTFGSGTRLTVV.

The V call is TRBV7-2, the J call TRBJ1-4; no clear D. The CDR3 covers 17 residues. V lost 5 bases and J lost 1, with 17 bases in between. Per germline, CDR1 SGHTA and CDR2 FQGNSA. The CDR3 here is CASSPPPTRGTNEKLFF. CDR3 nucleotides: TGTGCCAGCAGCCCCCCTCCGACACGTGGAACTAATGAAAAACTGTTTTTT.

The chain links TRBV19 to TRBJ2-5; tentative D call: TRBD1 (6 bases). CDR1 and CDR2 (germline): LNHDA, SQIVND (reference sequence). The germline V and J ends were trimmed by 7 bases and 3 bases, with 18 bases remaining between them. This CDR3 is built from 15 residues. The CDR3 bases are TGTGCCAGTACCCGAACCTGGACAGAAAAAGAGACCCAGTACTTC. Translated, it gives CASTRTWTEKETQYF.

This sequence joins TRBV5-4 and TRBJ2-7, with D tentatively TRBD2 (6 bases). This CDR3 is built from 14 residues. Trimming shortened V by 0 bases and J by 6 bases, and 13 bases separated the two germline ends. Per germline, CDR1 SGHNT and CDR2 YYREEE (reference sequence). CDR3 protein: CASSLGLVSGEQYF. Here the CDR3 DNA reads TGTGCCAGCAGCTTGGGACTAGTATCTGGCGAGCAGTACTTC.

This clone has more than one count but fewer than ten. V gene TRBV5-1 combines with J gene TRBJ2-7; D possibly corresponds to TRBD2 (6 bases). The CDR3 runs 13 residues. V lost 0 bases to trimming and J lost 6 bases, with 10 bases between them. The V gene's germline CDR1 is SGHRS and CDR2 YFSETQ. The CDR3 nucleotides are TGCGCCAGCAGCTTGGGAATCGGGGGCGAGCAGTACTTC. This translates into CASSLGIGGEQYF.

This clone was counted once. V usage is TRBV5-6 and J usage is TRBJ1-2; a possible D gene is TRBD1 (5 bases). CDR3 length: 15 residues. Germline CDR1 and CDR2: SGHDT and YYEEEE. V lost 0 bases and J 4 bases, leaving 13 bases between the germline ends. CDR3 amino acids: CASSLGQAGFYGYTF. The CDR3 DNA follows: TGTGCCAGCAGCTTGGGTCAGGCAGGGTTCTATGGCTACACCTTC.

This clone occurred once. The chain uses TRBV7-2 and TRBJ1-3, with TRBD1 as a possible D gene (5 bases). Germline V gene data show CDR1 as SGHTA and CDR2 as FQGNSA. The V end lost 3 bases, the J end lost 0 bases, and 12 bases lay between the germline ends. The CDR3 runs 16 residues. The CDR3 reads CASSLTTGLSGNTIYF. The CDR3 bases are TGTGCCAGCAGCTTGACGACGGGACTCTCTGGAAACACCATATATTTT.

The chain carries TRBV19 and TRBJ2-2; perhaps TRBD2 as D (6 bases). V was clipped by 9 bases and J by 2 bases, with 16 bases between them. Germline values: CDR1 LNHDA, CDR2 SQIVND (reference sequence). The CDR3 totals 15 residues. For the CDR3, the DNA is TGTGCCAGCCACCAGGGAGGTCACAACACCGGGGAGCTGTTTTTT. Translation: CASHQGGHNTGELFF.

This sequence joins TRBV29-1 and TRBJ1-5; 8 nucleotides match TRBD1. CDR1 is SQVTM and CDR2 is ANQGSEA in the germline V gene. Trimming at V came to 7 bases and at J to 5 bases, leaving 7 bases not matched to a gene. The CDR3 totals 13 residues. The CDR3 nucleotides read TGCAGCGCAGCAGGGGGCGTCCATCAGCCCCAGCATTTT. Translated, it gives CSAAGGVHQPQHF.

This sequence joins TRBV19 and TRBJ2-1, with 8 bases matching TRBD1. With V trimmed by 6 bases and J by 8 bases, 12 bases remained unmatched. Germline CDR1 and CDR2: LNHDA and SQIVND (reference sequence). This CDR3 is 15 amino acids long. The CDR3 is CASRTRTGPGDEQFF. Written as DNA, the CDR3 is TGTGCCAGTAGGACCAGGACAGGGCCGGGTGATGAGCAGTTCTTC.

The gene calls are TRBV7-2 and TRBJ2-1; 7 nucleotides line up with TRBD2. The CDR3 loop spans 15 amino acids. V was pared by 0 bases and J by 4 bases, with 3 bases of the junction left unmatched. In germline, CDR1 is SGHTA, CDR2 FQGNSA. The CDR3 coding sequence is TGTGCCAGCAGCTTAGCGGGAGGGATATACAATGAGCAGTTCTTC. Protein product: CASSLAGGIYNEQFF.

The rearrangement links TRBV19 to TRBJ2-7, with D possibly TRBD1 on 7 matching bases. There are 13 residues in the CDR3. Per germline, CDR1 LNHDA and CDR2 SQIVND (reference sequence). Trimming removed 2 bases at V and 6 bases at J, with 11 bases between. CDR3 sequence (DNA): TGTGCCAGTAGTATACAGGGGGGTTCCGAGCAGTACTTC. Translated: CASSIQGGSEQYF. Together with reference TRBV19 and TRBJ2-7, the CDR3 gives the full variable domain: DGGITQSPKYLFRKEGQNVTLSCEQNLNHDAMYWYRQDPGQGLRLIYYSQIVNDFQKGDIAEGYSVSREKKESFPLTVTSAQKNPTAFYLCASSIQGGSEQYFGPGTRLTVT.

The CDR3 coding sequence is TGTGCCAGCAGTTATCAGGGACAGGGTAGCTATGAAGCTTTCTTT. The encoded protein is CASSYQGQGSYEAFF. The chain employs TRBV6-5 and TRBJ1-1, with 9 nucleotides matching TRBD1. V dropped 3 bases and J dropped 7; count of bases not matched to a gene: 9. Per germline, CDR1 MNHEY and CDR2 SVGAGI. The CDR3 totals 15 residues.

The rearrangement joins TRBV7-9 to TRBJ2-2, with TRBD2 identical over 8 bases. This CDR3 has 16 residues. The V segment lost 4 bases and the J segment 1 base; nucleotides outside the gene matches: 5. The germline gives CDR1 SEHNR, CDR2 FQNEAQ (reference sequence). The CDR3 sequence: CASSYPGLENTGELFF. For the CDR3, the DNA is TGTGCCAGCAGCTACCCGGGACTAGAGAACACCGGGGAGCTGTTTTTT.

The chain recombines TRBV5-6 with TRBJ2-1; 8 positions agree with TRBD1. Germline V gene data show CDR1 as SGHDT and CDR2 as YYEEEE. The CDR3 runs 17 residues. V was clipped by 3 bases and J by 8 bases; unmatched bases: 16. The CDR3 spells CASSWEFGDRGPDEQFF. The CDR3 DNA follows: TGTGCCAGCAGCTGGGAATTCGGAGACAGGGGACCGGATGAGCAGTTCTTC.